The clone carrying this T cell receptor beta chain has only one observation. This specimen comes from a study of blood T cell repertoires in COVID-19. About the study: Samples of COVID-19 (acute and convalescent) were obtained from the United States, Italy and Spain. PBMCs, B-cell-depleted T cells, or T cells were the source of the cDNA or gDNA that made up the material.

Study processing details: Nucleated cell counts were estimated from reference gene primer amplification. Repertoires were generated with immunoSEQ multiplex PCR, while TCRdb's copy carries only in-frame clones and drops some. V, J and clone size reflect that table, while D and trimming were determined from the DNA. The sample has fewer than 350,000 clones, roughly 79% seen once; the top ten hold 2.5% to 3.5%. The CDR3 is 19 amino acids. V was clipped by 3 bases and J by 4 bases; unmatched bases: 19. Germline CDR1 is SGDLS and CDR2 is YYNGEE. The chain employs TRBV9 and TRBJ1-5, with 7 bases lining up with TRBD1. The receptor comes from a woman aged 55-69 years with active or convalescent COVID-19. Specimen: peripheral blood. CDR3: CASSEGEPGTAFSNQPQHF. In DNA, the CDR3 is TGTGCCAGCAGCGAAGGGGAGCCCGGGACAGCCTTTTCGAATCAGCCCCAGCATTTT.